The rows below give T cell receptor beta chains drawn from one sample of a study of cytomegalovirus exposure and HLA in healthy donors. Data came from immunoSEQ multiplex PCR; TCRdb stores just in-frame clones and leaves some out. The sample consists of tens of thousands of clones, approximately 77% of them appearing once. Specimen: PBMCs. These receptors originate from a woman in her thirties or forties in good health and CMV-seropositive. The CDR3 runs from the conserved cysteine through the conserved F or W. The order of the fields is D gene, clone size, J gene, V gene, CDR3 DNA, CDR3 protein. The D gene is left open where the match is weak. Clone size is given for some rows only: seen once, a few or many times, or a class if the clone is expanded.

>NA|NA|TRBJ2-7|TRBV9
TGTGCCAGCAGCCTCCGGACAGCCTCCTACGAGCAGTACTTC
CASSLRTASYEQYF
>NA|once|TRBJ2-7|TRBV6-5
TGTGCCAGCAGACCCGGGCCCCAGCCGGGAGAGCAGTACTTC
CASRPGPQPGEQYF
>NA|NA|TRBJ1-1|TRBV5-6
TGTGCCAGCAGCTTCGGGGTAGACACTGAAGCTTTCTTT
CASSFGVDTEAFF
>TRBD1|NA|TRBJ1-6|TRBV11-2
TGTGCCAGCAGCTCACCGACAGGGAGTGGTTCACCCCTCCACTTT
CASSSPTGSGSPLHF
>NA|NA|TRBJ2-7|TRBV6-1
TGTGCCAGCAGTATCGAGGACAGGCGGGACTACGAGCAGTACTTC
CASSIEDRRDYEQYF
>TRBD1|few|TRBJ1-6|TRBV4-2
TGTGCCAGCAGCCCCAGCCGACAGGGTCGAATTTCACCCCTCCACTTT
CASSPSRQGRISPLHF
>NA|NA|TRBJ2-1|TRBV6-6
TGTGCCAGCACCCTCCGAAGTAACTATGAGCAGTTCTTC
CASTLRSNYEQFF
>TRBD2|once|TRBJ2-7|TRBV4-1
TGCGCCAGCAGCCAAGATTTCGGGAGGTTGGGGAACTACGAGCAGTACTTC
CASSQDFGRLGNYEQYF
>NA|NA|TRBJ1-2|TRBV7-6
TGTGCCAGCAGCCAAGAAGCAGGAGGAGGCTACACCTTC
CASSQEAGGGYTF
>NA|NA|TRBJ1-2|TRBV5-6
TGTGCCAGCACCCCGACAGGCGCTGACTATGGCTACGCCTTC
CASTPTGADYGYAF